The sequence of this T cell receptor beta chain was determined in a study of blood T cell repertoires in COVID-19. Study overall: The United States, Italy and Spain were the sources of the acute and convalescent COVID-19 samples. The cDNA or gDNA used as material had been derived from T cells, B-cell-depleted T cells, or PBMCs.

As processed by the authors: By means of reference gene primer amplification, nucleated cell counts were estimated. TCRdb's copy holds only in-frame clones and misses some; the assay was immunoSEQ multiplex PCR. The DNA gave D and trimming, while V, J and clone size come from that table. This table holds about 200,000 clones, 70% to 90% found once. Germline V gene sequence: CDR1 SGHVS, CDR2 FQNEAQ. The CDR3 contains 13 residues. Trimming cost V 0 bases and J 13 bases, with 15 bases left between them. Sequencing used peripheral blood. The clonotype was recovered from a man in his fifties with COVID-19, enrolled during active disease. This chain connects TRBV7-8 to TRBJ1-1; D remains ambiguous. The CDR3 DNA sequence: TGTGCCAGCAGCTTAGCGCGGGCAGTAGAGGTTTTCTTT. Residues: CASSLARAVEVFF.